This T cell receptor beta chain derives from a study of metastatic and nonmetastatic thyroid tumors. There are 15 residues in the CDR3. With V trimmed by 7 bases and J by 6 bases, 11 bases remained unmatched. Germline-derived CDR1 and CDR2 are SGHTA and FQGTGA. TCRdb redid the clone calls on the PCR reads using MiXCR. The table has approximately 10,000 clones, 20% to 25% seen once. This clone was seen repeatedly, ten times or more. Different DNA sequences within this sample yield the same CDR3. Thyroid surgery took place with no prior treatment in any patient. The receptor was isolated from a female donor with papillary thyroid cancer or a benign thyroid nodule (not recorded which). Some clones in this sample may be carry-over from other donors' samples. The chain joins TRBV7-3 to TRBJ2-2, with TRBD1 matching over 7 bases. The sequenced sample was adjacent normal tissue. CDR3 sequence: CASMAGGVSAGELFF. Here the CDR3 DNA reads TGTGCCAGCATGGCAGGGGGAGTGTCCGCCGGGGAGCTGTTTTTT. Drawing the rest from reference TRBV7-3 and TRBJ2-2, the complete variable domain is GAGVSQTPSNKVTEKGKYVELRCDPISGHTALYWYRQSLGQGPEFLIYFQGTGAADDSGLPNDRFFAVRPEGSVSTLKIQRTERGDSAVYLCASMAGGVSAGELFFGEGSRLTVL.